Shown below are 3 T cell receptor beta chains from a single sample sequenced in a study of blood T cell repertoires in COVID-19. Produced via immunoSEQ multiplex PCR; TCRdb's table is partial and in-frame only. The repertoire consists of around 260,000 clones, with roughly four fifths occurring once and the leading ten covering 9.4%. The sequenced sample was peripheral blood. Receptor source: a woman aged 50 to 60 who had recovered from COVID-19.

This clone was seen ten or more times. V is TRBV6-4 and J is TRBJ2-3, with a tentative D call TRBD2 (6 bases). From germline, CDR1 is MRHNA and CDR2 SNTAGT. With 6 bases removed from V and 0 bases from J, the gap between germline ends came to 13 bases. The length of the CDR3 is 15 residues. CDR3 sequence reads: CASSEKSGSTDTQYF. Here the CDR3 DNA reads TGTGCCAGCAGCGAAAAAAGCGGGAGCACAGATACGCAGTATTTT.

V gene TRBV5-6 combines with J gene TRBJ2-6; no reliable D call. The CDR3 loop spans 13 amino acids. Trimming removed 5 bases from V and 0 bases from J, with 3 bases in between. Germline values: CDR1 SGHDT, CDR2 YYEEEE. As DNA, the CDR3 is TGTGCCAGCAGTCTCTCTGGGGCCAACGTCCTGACTTTC. Encoded protein: CASSLSGANVLTF. The full variable domain, rest sourced from reference TRBV5-6 and TRBJ2-6, is DAGVTQSPTHLIKTRGQQVTLRCSPKSGHDTVSWYQQALGQGPQFIFQYYEEEERQRGNFPDRFSGHQFPNYSSELNVNALLLGDSALYLCASSLSGANVLTFGAGSRLTVL.

V gene TRBV2 combines with J gene TRBJ2-1, with TRBD2 as a possible D gene (6 bases). Germline V lookup: CDR1 SNHLY, CDR2 FYNNEI. The CDR3 contains 15 residues. V lost 3 bases and J lost 3, with 12 bases in between. DNA for the CDR3: TGTGCCAGCAGTGAGGGGGGACTCCTCTACAATGAGCAGTTCTTC. Amino acid sequence: CASSEGGLLYNEQFF.